This T cell receptor beta chain was documented in a study of cytomegalovirus exposure and HLA in healthy donors. Study-level findings and limits: Within a later analysis, the majority of CMV-associated TCR beta chains appeared HLA-restricted.

V lost 5 bases and J lost 8; bases outside the gene matches: 14. CDR1 and CDR2 from the germline V gene are SGHVS and FNYEAQ. The CDR3 loop spans 15 amino acids. In the PCR, 60 Vbeta and 13 Jbeta primers were used. TCRdb keeps only in-frame clones here, not all; method: immunoSEQ multiplex PCR. The table has approximately 100,000 clones, about 70% seen once. As concerns this clone: What it binds is not known.

The clonotype was recovered from a human donor in good health. V gene TRBV7-6 combines with J gene TRBJ1-2, with 7 positions matching TRBD1. The sequencing input was PBMCs. This chain's CDR3 is CASSLSSQGEEGYTF. DNA of the CDR3: TGTGCCAGCAGCCTCTCATCCCAGGGGGAGGAGGGCTACACCTTC. Full variable domain (remainder filled in from reference TRBV7-6 and TRBJ1-2): GAGVSQSPRYKVTKRGQDVALRCDPISGHVSLYWYRQALGQGPEFLTYFNYEAQQDKSGLPNDRFSAERPEGSISTLTIQRTEQRDSAMYRCASSLSSQGEEGYTFGSGTRLTVV.